This is a list of T cell receptor beta chains from one sample in a study of CD8 T cells in Susac syndrome. TCRdb reprocessed the immunoSEQ multiplex PCR reads via MiXCR and lists one record per CDR3 protein. The table has nearly 200,000 distinct CDR3 sequences, nearly 95% seen once. The material sequenced was CD4+ T cells from PBMCs. The receptors here all came from a human donor with multiple sclerosis. CDR3s include the opening cysteine and the closing phenylalanine or tryptophan. A D gene is named only where the DNA matches it firmly. The size entry is marked missing in some rows and otherwise reads once, few, many or a size class.

>-|TRBV6-1|TRBJ1-1|-
CASNQGRPTMNTEAFF
TGTGCCAGCAATCAGGGCAGACCCACTATGAACACTGAAGCTTTCTTT
>-|TRBV7-2|TRBJ2-1|TRBD2
CASSSRRGGYSNEQFF
TGTGCCAGCAGCTCTCGGCGGGGGGGCTATAGTAATGAGCAGTTCTTC
>-|TRBV29-1|TRBJ2-7|-
CRGRGKGEQYF
TGCAGGGGTAGGGGTAAAGGGGAGCAGTACTTC
>-|TRBV27|TRBJ2-7|-
CASSLSLAFPYEQYF
TGTGCCAGCAGTTTATCACTCGCGTTCCCCTACGAGCAGTACTTC
>-|TRBV6-2/TRBV6-3|TRBJ2-7|-
CASSQSYEQYF
TGTGCCAGCAGCCAATCCTACGAGCAGTACTTC
>-|TRBV3-1|TRBJ1-4|-
CASSQDLSQGREKLFF
TGTGCCAGCAGCCAAGATCTGTCCCAGGGTCGTGAAAAACTGTTTTTT
>-|TRBV29-1|TRBJ1-1|TRBD1
CSVPGTGNFFTEAFF
TGCAGCGTTCCCGGGACAGGCAACTTCTTCACTGAAGCTTTCTTT
>-|TRBV3-1|TRBJ1-2|-
CASSQEGGILF
TGTGCCAGCAGCCAAGAGGGGGGAATCCTCTTC
>-|TRBV24-1|TRBJ2-7|-
CATSGTEPYEQYF
TGTGCCACCAGTGGAACAGAACCCTACGAGCAGTACTTC
>-|TRBV3-1|TRBJ1-2|-
CASSQGQFRGYTF
TGTGCCAGCAGCCAAGGACAGTTCAGAGGCTACACCTTC
>once|TRBV20-1|TRBJ2-3|-
CSARGHGGGRTDTQYF
TGCAGTGCTAGGGGCCACGGGGGCGGACGAACAGATACGCAGTATTTT
>-|TRBV19|TRBJ2-1|TRBD2
CASSIGLAGGEQFF
TGTGCCAGTAGTATCGGGCTAGCGGGAGGGGAGCAGTTCTTC
>-|TRBV24-1|TRBJ2-3|TRBD2
CATTPGAGEGDTQYF
TGTGCCACCACCCCGGGTGCGGGAGAAGGGGATACGCAGTATTTT
>once|TRBV5-1|TRBJ2-1|-
CASSVGQSSYNEQFF
TGCGCCAGCAGCGTGGGCCAGAGCTCCTACAATGAGCAGTTCTTC
>-|TRBV15|TRBJ2-1|TRBD1
CATAYRDRGFMVF
TGTGCCACCGCTTACCGGGACAGGGGATTCATGGTCTTC
>-|TRBV4-1|TRBJ2-1|-
CASSQVPASYNEQFF
TGCGCCAGCAGCCAAGTTCCAGCCTCGTACAATGAGCAGTTCTTC
>once|TRBV20-1|TRBJ2-6|-
CSARAGPGANVLTF
TGCAGTGCTAGGGCGGGACCCGGGGCCAACGTCCTGACTTTC
>-|TRBV5-4|TRBJ2-1|-
CASSLTTRVAYNEQFF
TGTGCCAGCAGCTTGACGACCCGGGTAGCCTACAATGAGCAGTTCTTC
>-|TRBV7-6|TRBJ2-5|TRBD2
CASSHTSGGVETQYF
TGTGCCAGCAGCCACACTAGCGGGGGGGTGGAGACCCAGTACTTC
>-|TRBV29-1|TRBJ2-6|TRBD2
CSVEGRASSGANVLTF
TGCAGCGTTGAGGGGAGGGCGTCTTCTGGGGCCAACGTCCTGACTTTC
>-|TRBV25-1|TRBJ2-7|-
CASSDPPSSYEQYF
TGTGCCAGCAGTGACCCCCCATCCTCCTACGAGCAGTACTTC
>-|TRBV6-6|TRBJ2-3|TRBD1
CASTTRQGRNTDTQYF
TGTGCCAGCACAACCAGACAGGGACGAAACACAGATACGCAGTATTTT
>few|TRBV9|TRBJ2-1|-
CASSVGTSSGQMNEQFF
TGTGCCAGCAGCGTAGGTACTAGCAGTGGGCAAATGAATGAGCAGTTCTTC
>-|TRBV30|TRBJ1-1|-
CAWTRGAEAFF
TGTGCCTGGACCAGAGGGGCTGAAGCTTTCTTT
>-|TRBV30|TRBJ2-7|-
CAWSGGRYYSYEQYF
TGTGCCTGGAGCGGGGGCAGATATTACTCCTACGAGCAGTACTTC
>-|TRBV21-1|TRBJ1-6|-
CASSPGTDDSPLHF
TGTGCCAGCAGTCCCGGGACAGACGATTCACCCCTCCACTTT
>once|TRBV29-1|TRBJ1-5|TRBD1
CSAQTGNSNQPQHF
TGCAGCGCTCAGACAGGGAATAGCAATCAGCCCCAGCATTTT
>-|TRBV5-1|TRBJ2-2|-
CAGAEQGNTGELFF
TGCGCCGGAGCAGAACAGGGGAACACCGGGGAGCTGTTTTTT
>-|TRBV4-2|TRBJ2-7|-
CASSQRPGSYEQYF
TGTGCCAGCAGCCAGCGTCCGGGCAGCTACGAGCAGTACTTC